This record covers a single T cell receptor beta chain. Losses at the gene ends were 3 bases for V and 6 bases for J; bases not matched to a gene: 6. CDR1 is SGHKS, CDR2 YYEKEE, per germline (reference sequence). This CDR3 spans 16 amino acids. This entry belongs to a study of blood T cell repertoires in COVID-19. TCRdb's table, derived via immunoSEQ multiplex PCR, lists solely in-frame clones and lacks some. Of 120,000 to 150,000 clones listed, 80% are singletons. Input material: peripheral blood. The chain is built from TRBV5-5 and TRBJ2-2, with TRBD2 matching over 12 bases. This sequence originates from a man in his 60s with active or convalescent COVID-19. This chain's CDR3 is CASSYRLAGAAGELFF. The CDR3 DNA is TGTGCCAGCAGCTACCGACTAGCGGGAGCGGCCGGGGAGCTGTTTTTT.